Below, 8 T cell receptor beta chains from the same sample are listed, as sequenced in a study of T cell repertoires in cytomegalovirus infection. In TCRdb, the reads were re-called with MiXCR into one record per CDR3 protein. The sample records fewer than 200,000 distinct CDR3 sequences, approximately 19% being singletons. Sequencing was done on a sample of PBMCs. Source of these receptors: a human donor in good health (CMV status not recorded). Some clones in this sample may be carry-over from other donors' samples.

The chain joins TRBV6-2 or TRBV6-3 to TRBJ2-2, with a possible D match to TRBD1 (5 bases). The germline V gene encodes CDR1 MNHEY and CDR2 SVGEGT. This CDR3 comprises 18 residues. V was shortened by 5 bases and J by 0 bases, with 19 bases between the two germline ends. The CDR3 sequence: CASSPLNWGQTNTGELFF. Written as DNA, the CDR3 is TGTGCCAGCAGTCCCCTAAACTGGGGCCAGACGAACACCGGGGAGCTGTTTTTT.

The V gene is TRBV28, the J gene TRBJ2-7; 7 bases align to TRBD1. In germline, CDR1 is MDHEN, CDR2 SYDVKM. The CDR3 consists of 14 residues. V dropped 6 bases and J dropped 6; count of bases not matched to a gene: 11. CDR3 protein: CASSFDRVRTEQYF. In DNA, the CDR3 is TGTGCCAGCAGCTTCGACAGGGTTCGGACCGAGCAGTACTTC.

The chain uses TRBV2 and TRBJ1-5; D not resolved. CDR3 size: 15 residues. Trimming cost V 6 bases and J 0 bases, with 12 bases left between them. Germline V gives CDR1 SNHLY, CDR2 FYNNEI. The CDR3 loop is CASSTGRNSNQPQHF. The CDR3 coding sequence is TGTGCCAGCAGCACCGGACGGAATAGCAATCAGCCCCAGCATTTT.

The chain links TRBV7-3 to TRBJ2-7; 10 bases align to TRBD2. The CDR3 extends over 15 amino acids. V shed 5 bases and J 5 bases; nucleotides not matched to a gene: 9. Germline assignment: CDR1 SGHTA and CDR2 FQGTGA. The CDR3 coding sequence is TGTGCCAGCAGCCCAACCCTAGCGGGAGCCGACGAGCAGTACTTC. It codes for CASSPTLAGADEQYF.

Many counts were recorded for this clonotype. The chain employs TRBV12-3 or TRBV12-4 and TRBJ1-3, with unresolved D. The CDR3 extends over 17 amino acids. Trimming cost V 6 bases and J 2 bases, with 20 bases left between them. The chain's CDR3 is CASSLIFPAQTGNTIYF. In DNA form, the CDR3 reads TGTGCCAGCAGCCTAATTTTCCCGGCACAAACTGGAAACACCATATATTTT.

This clonotype was observed a few times. The chain uses TRBV28 and TRBJ1-2; 7 bases align to TRBD1. The CDR3 sequence is 12 residues long. Germline CDR1 MDHEN, CDR2 SYDVKM. The junction had 10 bases not matched to a gene; V was cut back by 10 bases and J by 8 bases. CDR3 nucleotide sequence: TGTGCCAACTCGGGCACAGGGGAAGGCTACACCTTC. It yields the protein CANSGTGEGYTF.

This clonotype was seen a few times. The V call is TRBV11-3, the J call TRBJ2-5; possibly TRBD2 for D (6 bases). Per the germline V gene, CDR1 is SGHNT and CDR2 is YENEEA. Trimming took off 5 bases at V and 5 bases at J, with 18 bases between the two ends. CDR3 length: 15 amino acids. CDR3 sequence: CASSPPAARGETQYF. In DNA form, the CDR3 reads TGTGCCAGCAGCCCACCGGCCGCCCGGGGGGAGACCCAGTACTTC.

This sequence joins TRBV20-1 and TRBJ2-7; 11 bases are shared with TRBD2. The V segment lost 5 bases and the J segment 2 bases; nucleotides outside the gene matches: 5. The CDR3 loop spans 14 amino acids. The germline CDR1 and CDR2 sequences are DFQATT and SNEGSKA (reference sequence). CDR3 bases: TGCAGTGCTTCCCCGGGACTAGCGGCCTACGAGCAGTACTTC. Amino acids: CSASPGLAAYEQYF.